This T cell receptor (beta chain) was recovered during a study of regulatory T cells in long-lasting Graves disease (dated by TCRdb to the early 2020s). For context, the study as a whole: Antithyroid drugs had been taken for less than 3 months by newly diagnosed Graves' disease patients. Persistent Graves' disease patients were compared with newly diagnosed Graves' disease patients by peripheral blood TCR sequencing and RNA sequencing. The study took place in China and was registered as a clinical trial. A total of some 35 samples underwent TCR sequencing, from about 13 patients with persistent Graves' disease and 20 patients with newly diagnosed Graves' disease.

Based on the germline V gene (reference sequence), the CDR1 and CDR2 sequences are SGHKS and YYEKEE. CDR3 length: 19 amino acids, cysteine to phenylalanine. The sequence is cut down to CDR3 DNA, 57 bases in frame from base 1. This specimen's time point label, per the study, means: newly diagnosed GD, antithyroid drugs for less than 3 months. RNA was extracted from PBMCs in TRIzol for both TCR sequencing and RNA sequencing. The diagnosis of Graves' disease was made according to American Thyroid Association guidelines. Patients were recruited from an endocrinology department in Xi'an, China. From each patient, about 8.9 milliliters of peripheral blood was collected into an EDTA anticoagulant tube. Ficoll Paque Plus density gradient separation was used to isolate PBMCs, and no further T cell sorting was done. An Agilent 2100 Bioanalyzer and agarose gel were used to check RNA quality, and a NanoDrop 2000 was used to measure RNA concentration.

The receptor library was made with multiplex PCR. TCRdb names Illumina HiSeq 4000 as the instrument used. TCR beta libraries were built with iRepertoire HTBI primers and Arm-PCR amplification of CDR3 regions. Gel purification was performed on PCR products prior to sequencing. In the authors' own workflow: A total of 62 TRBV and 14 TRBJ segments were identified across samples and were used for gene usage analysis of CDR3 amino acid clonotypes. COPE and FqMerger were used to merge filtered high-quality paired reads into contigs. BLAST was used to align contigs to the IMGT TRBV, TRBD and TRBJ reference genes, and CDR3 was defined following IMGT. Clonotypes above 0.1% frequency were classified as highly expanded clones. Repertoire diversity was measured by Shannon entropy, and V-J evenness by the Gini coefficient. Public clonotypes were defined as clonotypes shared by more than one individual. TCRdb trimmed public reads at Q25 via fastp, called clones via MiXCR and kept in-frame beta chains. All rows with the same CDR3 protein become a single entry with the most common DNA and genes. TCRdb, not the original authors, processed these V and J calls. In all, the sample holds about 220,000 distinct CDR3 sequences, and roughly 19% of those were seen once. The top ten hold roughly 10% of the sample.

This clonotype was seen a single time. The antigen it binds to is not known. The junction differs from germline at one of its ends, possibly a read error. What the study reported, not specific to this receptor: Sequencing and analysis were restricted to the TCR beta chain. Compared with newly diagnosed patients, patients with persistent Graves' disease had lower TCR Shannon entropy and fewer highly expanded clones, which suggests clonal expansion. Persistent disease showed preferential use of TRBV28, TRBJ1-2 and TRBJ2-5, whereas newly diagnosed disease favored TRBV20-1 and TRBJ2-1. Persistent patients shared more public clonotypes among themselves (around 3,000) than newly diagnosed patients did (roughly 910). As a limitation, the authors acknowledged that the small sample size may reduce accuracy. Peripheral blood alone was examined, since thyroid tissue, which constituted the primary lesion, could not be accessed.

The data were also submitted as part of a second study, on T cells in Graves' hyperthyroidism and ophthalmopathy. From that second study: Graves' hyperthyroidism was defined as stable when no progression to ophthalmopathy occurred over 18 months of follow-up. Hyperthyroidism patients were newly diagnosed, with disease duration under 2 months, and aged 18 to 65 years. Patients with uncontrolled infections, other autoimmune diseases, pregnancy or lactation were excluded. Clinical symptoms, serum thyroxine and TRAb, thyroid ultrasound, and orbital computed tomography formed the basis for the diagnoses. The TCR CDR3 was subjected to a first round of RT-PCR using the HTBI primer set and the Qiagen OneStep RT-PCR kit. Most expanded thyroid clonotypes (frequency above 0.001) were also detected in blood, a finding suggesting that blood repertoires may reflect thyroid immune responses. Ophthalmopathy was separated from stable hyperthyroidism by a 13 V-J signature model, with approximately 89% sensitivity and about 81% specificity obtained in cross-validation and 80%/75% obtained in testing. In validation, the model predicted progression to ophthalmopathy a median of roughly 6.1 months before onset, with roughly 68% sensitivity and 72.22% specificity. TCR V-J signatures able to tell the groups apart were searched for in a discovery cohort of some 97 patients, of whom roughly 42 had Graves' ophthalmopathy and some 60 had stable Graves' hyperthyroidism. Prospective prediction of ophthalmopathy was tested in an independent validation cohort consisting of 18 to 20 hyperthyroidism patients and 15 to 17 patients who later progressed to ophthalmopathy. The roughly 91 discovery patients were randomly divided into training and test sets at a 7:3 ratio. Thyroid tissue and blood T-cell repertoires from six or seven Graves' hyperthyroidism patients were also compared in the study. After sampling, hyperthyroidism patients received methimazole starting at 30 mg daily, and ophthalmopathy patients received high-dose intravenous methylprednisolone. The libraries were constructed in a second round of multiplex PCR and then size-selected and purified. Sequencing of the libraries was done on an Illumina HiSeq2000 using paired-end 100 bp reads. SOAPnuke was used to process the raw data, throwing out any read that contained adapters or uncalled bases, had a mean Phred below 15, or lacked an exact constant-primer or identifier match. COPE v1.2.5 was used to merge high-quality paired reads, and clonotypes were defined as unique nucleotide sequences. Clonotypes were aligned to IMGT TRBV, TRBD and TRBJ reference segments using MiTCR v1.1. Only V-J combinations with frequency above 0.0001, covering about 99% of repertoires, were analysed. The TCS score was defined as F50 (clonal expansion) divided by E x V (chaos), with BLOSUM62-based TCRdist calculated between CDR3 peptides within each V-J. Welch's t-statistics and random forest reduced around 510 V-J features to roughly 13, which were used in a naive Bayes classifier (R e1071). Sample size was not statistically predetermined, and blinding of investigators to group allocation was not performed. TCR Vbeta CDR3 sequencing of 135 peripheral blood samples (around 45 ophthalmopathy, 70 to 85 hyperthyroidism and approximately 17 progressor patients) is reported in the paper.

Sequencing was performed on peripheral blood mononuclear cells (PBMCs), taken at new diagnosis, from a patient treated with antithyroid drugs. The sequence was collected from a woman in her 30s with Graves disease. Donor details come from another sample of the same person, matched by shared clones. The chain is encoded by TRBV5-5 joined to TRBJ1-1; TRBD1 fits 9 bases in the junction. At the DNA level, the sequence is TGTGCCAGCAGCCCTAACAGGGACAGGGCCGGGAATGTCATCACTGAAGCTTACTTT. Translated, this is CASSPNRDRAGNVITEAYF.